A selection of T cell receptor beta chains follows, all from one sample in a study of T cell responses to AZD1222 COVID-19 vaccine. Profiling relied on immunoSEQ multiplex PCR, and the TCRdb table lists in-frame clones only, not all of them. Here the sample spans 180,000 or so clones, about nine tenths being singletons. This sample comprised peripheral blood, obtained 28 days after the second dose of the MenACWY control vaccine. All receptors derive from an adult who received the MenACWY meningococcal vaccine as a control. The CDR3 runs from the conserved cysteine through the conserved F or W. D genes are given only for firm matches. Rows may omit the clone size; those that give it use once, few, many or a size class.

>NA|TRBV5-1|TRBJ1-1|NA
TGCGCCAGCAGCCCTTTCTGGGGGAACACTGAAGCTTTCTTT
CASSPFWGNTEAFF
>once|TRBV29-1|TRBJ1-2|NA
TGCAGCGTTGCCGGGACGGATTATGGCTACACCTTC
CSVAGTDYGYTF
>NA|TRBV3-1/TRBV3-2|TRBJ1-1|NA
TGTGCCAGCAGCCAAGCGGGGGGCAGCTCTGAAGCTTTCTTT
CASSQAGGSSEAFF
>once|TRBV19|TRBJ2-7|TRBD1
TGTGCCAGTAGGCCGACAGGGGGGCAGCGCGAGCAGTACTTC
CASRPTGGQREQYF
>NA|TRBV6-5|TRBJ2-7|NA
TGTGCCAGCAGTTACTCGCTTTCGGGCCCCTACGAGCAGTACTTC
CASSYSLSGPYEQYF
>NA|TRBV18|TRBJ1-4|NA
TGTGCCAGCTCCGGGGAATATGCAACTAATGAAAAACTGTTTTTT
CASSGEYATNEKLFF
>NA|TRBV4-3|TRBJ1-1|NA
TGCGCCAGCAGCCAACAAGGACAGCTGAACACTGAAGCTTTCTTT
CASSQQGQLNTEAFF
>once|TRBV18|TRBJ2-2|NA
TGTGCCAGCTCACCACCTAACGGGATTAACACCGGGGAGCTGTTTTTT
CASSPPNGINTGELFF
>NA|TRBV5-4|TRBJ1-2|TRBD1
TGTGCCAGCAGCGCGGACAGGGAGGGCGGCTACACCTTC
CASSADREGGYTF
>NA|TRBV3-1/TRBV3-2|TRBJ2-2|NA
TGTGCCAGCAGCCTCGCTAGGTTCAGGGGGGAGCTGTTTTTT
CASSLARFRGELFF
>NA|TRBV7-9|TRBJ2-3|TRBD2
TGTGCCAGCAGCTTAGCGGGAGGGCCGGGCACAGATACGCAGTATTTT
CASSLAGGPGTDTQYF
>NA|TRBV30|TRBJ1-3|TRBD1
TGTGCCTGGAGTTCAGGGGGAAGCTCTGGAAACACCATATATTTT
CAWSSGGSSGNTIYF
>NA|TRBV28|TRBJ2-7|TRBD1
TGTGCCAGCCGCTCCCAGGGGGCGGCCTACGAGCAGTACTTC
CASRSQGAAYEQYF
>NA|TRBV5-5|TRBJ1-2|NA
TGTGCCGCCGGAGGAATTCCCGCGGATGGCTACACCTTC
CAAGGIPADGYTF
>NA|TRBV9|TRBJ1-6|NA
TGTGCCAGCAGCGGGAACCCCTATAATTCACCCCTCCACTTT
CASSGNPYNSPLHF
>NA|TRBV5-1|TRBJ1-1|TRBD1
TGCGCCAGCAGCAGCCACGGACAGGGTGGATGGGCTCGGACTGAAGCTTTCTTT
CASSSHGQGGWARTEAFF
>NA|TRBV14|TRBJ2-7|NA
TGTGCCAGCAGCCTCGAAGGTTCGCCCTCCTACGAGCAGTACTTC
CASSLEGSPSYEQYF
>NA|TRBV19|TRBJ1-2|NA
TGTGCCAGTAGATCGAGTGGCTACACCTTC
CASRSSGYTF
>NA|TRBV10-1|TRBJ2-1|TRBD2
TGCGCCAGCAGCACCGGACTAGCGGGAGCCAATGAGCAGTTCTTC
CASSTGLAGANEQFF
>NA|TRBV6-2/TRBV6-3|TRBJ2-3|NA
TGTGCCAGCAGCCGCTTTCTGGCTCTCACAGATACGCAGTATTTT
CASSRFLALTDTQYF
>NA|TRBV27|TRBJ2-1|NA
TGTGCCAGCAGTTTCTCACGGAGGAATGAGCAGTTCTTC
CASSFSRRNEQFF
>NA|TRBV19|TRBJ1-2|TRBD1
TGTGCCAGTAGTATTAGGAGCGGACAGGGATTTAATGGCTACACCTTC
CASSIRSGQGFNGYTF
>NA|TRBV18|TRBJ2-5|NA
TGTGCCAGCTCACCACTAGAAGCGGTCGAGACCCAGTACTTC
CASSPLEAVETQYF
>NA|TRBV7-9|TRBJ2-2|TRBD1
TGTGCCAGCAGCTTTCAGGGGGAAAACACCGGGGAGCTGTTTTTT
CASSFQGENTGELFF
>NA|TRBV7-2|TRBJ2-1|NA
TGTGCCAGCAGCAACCACCTGGTCTACAATGAGCAGTTCTTC
CASSNHLVYNEQFF
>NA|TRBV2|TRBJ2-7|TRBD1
TGTGCCAGCAGTGGACAGGGCCTTAGCTCCTACGAGCAGTACTTC
CASSGQGLSSYEQYF
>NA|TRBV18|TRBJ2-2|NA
TGTGCCAGCTCACCACTAACCGGGGAGCTGTTTTTT
CASSPLTGELFF
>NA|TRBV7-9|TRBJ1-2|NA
TGTGCCAGCAGCGAGAGAGGGGGCTATGGCTACACCTTC
CASSERGGYGYTF
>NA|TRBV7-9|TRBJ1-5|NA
TGTGCCAGCAGCTTAGCTTCTGGACAGAGCAATCAGCCCCAGCATTTT
CASSLASGQSNQPQHF
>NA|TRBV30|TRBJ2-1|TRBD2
TGTGCCTGGAGAAGCCGCAGCGGGAGACTCTACAATGAGCAGTTCTTC
CAWRSRSGRLYNEQFF
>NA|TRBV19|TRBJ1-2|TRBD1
TGTGCCAGTTACAGGGGCCCCGTGGATGGAGGCTACACCTTC
CASYRGPVDGGYTF
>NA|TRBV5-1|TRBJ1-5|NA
TGCGCCAGCAGCTTAGGGAGCAATCAGCCCCAGCATTTT
CASSLGSNQPQHF
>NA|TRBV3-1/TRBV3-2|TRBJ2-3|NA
TGTGCCAGCAGCCAAAGTCTAAATACGCAGTATTTT
CASSQSLNTQYF
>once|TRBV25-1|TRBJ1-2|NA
TGTGCCAGCAGTGAAGGGGTAGAGTCTAGCTATGGCTACACCTTC
CASSEGVESSYGYTF
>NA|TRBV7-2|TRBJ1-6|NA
TGTGCCAGCAGCTTCGCTGGAGGGCCGATCGGCTCACCCCTCCACTTT
CASSFAGGPIGSPLHF
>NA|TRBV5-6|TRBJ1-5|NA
TGTGCCAGCAGCCACGGAGGAAGGGGGAAACTTGGTAGCAATCAGCCCCAGCATTTT
CASSHGGRGKLGSNQPQHF
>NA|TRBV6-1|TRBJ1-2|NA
TGTGCCAGCAGTGAAAACCCTCGATGGGTCGGCTACACCTTC
CASSENPRWVGYTF
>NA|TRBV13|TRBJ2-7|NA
TGTGCCAGCGGGGTCCGCACGCTCTACGAGCAGTACTTC
CASGVRTLYEQYF
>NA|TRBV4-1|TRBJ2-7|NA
TGCGCCAGCAGCCAAGAACCCTTTCGCTACGAGCAGTACTTC
CASSQEPFRYEQYF
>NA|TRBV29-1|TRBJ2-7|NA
TGCAGCGCATCGCGAGGGCAGACCTTCTCCTACGAGCAGTACTTC
CSASRGQTFSYEQYF
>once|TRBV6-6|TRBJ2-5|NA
TGTGCCAGCAGTTATCCAATTGGACAGCGGCAAGAGACCCAGTACTTC
CASSYPIGQRQETQYF
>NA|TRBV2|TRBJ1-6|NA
TGTGCCAGAAAGACAGCAAGCTCCTATAATTCACCCCTCCACTTT
CARKTASSYNSPLHF